One sample yielded the 12 T cell receptor beta chains listed below, sequenced in a study of identical twins listed by TCRdb under 2016. Preparation of the library involved 5' RACE. This sample was sequenced with an Illumina HiSeq 2000. Using fastp at Q25 and MiXCR, TCRdb reprocessed the public reads and kept productive beta chains. Rows with one shared CDR3 protein collapse into an entry with the most common genes and DNA. Here the sample has fewer than 500,000 distinct CDR3 sequences; approximately 25% occur a single time. The ten largest clonotypes hold 2.9% of the sample. These data were also filed under a second study, of T cells expressing NK-cell markers.

Input material: CD4+ T cells sorted from blood. All receptors derive from a woman between 18 and 29 years old in good health.

The chain joins TRBV7-9 to TRBJ2-7, with D perhaps matching TRBD2 (6 bases). V shed 7 bases and J shed 5 bases, with 18 bases lying between them. In germline, CDR1 is SEHNR, CDR2 FQNEAQ (reference sequence). CDR3 length: 14 amino acids. CDR3 sequence: CASTPRGGWNEQYF. In nucleotides, the CDR3 is TGTGCCAGCACCCCGAGGGGAGGTTGGAACGAGCAGTACTTC.

This clonotype was detected only a few times. This chain uses TRBV2 with TRBJ2-3; 7 nucleotides line up with TRBD2. The CDR3 contains 14 residues. Germline V gene lookup returns CDR1 SNHLY and CDR2 FYNNEI. With V trimmed by 5 bases and J by 2 bases, 4 bases remained unmatched. The DNA of the CDR3 is TGTGCCAGCAGTCGGACTAGAATCACAGATACGCAGTATTTT. Its protein product is CASSRTRITDTQYF.

The rearrangement links TRBV11-2 to TRBJ2-7; 9 nucleotides match TRBD1. V lost 5 bases, J lost 9 bases, and 2 bases stayed unmatched. CDR1 and CDR2 (germline): SGHAT, FQNNGV. CDR3 length equals 11 residues. CDR3 protein: CASSPDRGQYF. The CDR3 bases are TGTGCCAGCAGCCCGGACAGGGGGCAGTACTTC.

Only a few counts were recorded for this clonotype. V usage is TRBV9 and J usage is TRBJ2-1, with D unclear. V lost 0 bases and J 5 bases, leaving 15 bases between the germline ends. Germline CDR1 SGDLS, CDR2 YYNGEE. This CDR3 has 16 amino acids. This chain's CDR3 is CASSVEPPARDNEQFF. CDR3 DNA: TGTGCCAGCAGCGTAGAACCCCCGGCTAGGGACAATGAGCAGTTCTTC.

The chain carries TRBV20-1 and TRBJ1-3; no definite D call. Trimming took 6 bases from V and 0 from J, leaving 9 bases between them. The germline CDR1 and CDR2 sequences are DFQATT and SNEGSKA (reference sequence). The CDR3 runs to 13 residues. This chain's CDR3 is CSALSNSGNTIYF. The CDR3 DNA reads TGCAGTGCCCTCAGTAACTCTGGAAACACCATATATTTT.

The chain joins TRBV20-1 to TRBJ2-7; TRBD1 matches at 10 bases. The CDR3 spans 16 residues. Trimming cost V 6 bases and J 1 base; bases outside gene matches: 12. The germline V gene has CDR1 DFQATT and CDR2 SNEGSKA (reference sequence). The DNA of the CDR3 is TGCAGTGCCTCAGGGACAGGGGACGTTGGGTCCTACGAGCAGTACTTC. It yields the protein CSASGTGDVGSYEQYF.

This clonotype was recorded a few times. The chain has TRBV28 and TRBJ1-5; no definite D call. The germline V gene encodes CDR1 MDHEN and CDR2 SYDVKM. With 5 bases removed from V and 2 bases from J, the gap between germline ends came to 13 bases. There are 15 residues in the CDR3. The CDR3 protein is CASSLSGVGNQPQHF. In DNA, the CDR3 is TGTGCCAGCAGTCTATCGGGAGTGGGCAATCAGCCCCAGCATTTT. Together with reference TRBV28 and TRBJ1-5, the CDR3 gives the full variable domain: DVKVTQSSRYLVKRTGEKVFLECVQDMDHENMFWYRQDPGLGLRLIYFSYDVKMKEKGDIPEGYSVSREKKERFSLILESASTNQTSMYLCASSLSGVGNQPQHFGDGTRLSIL.

This clonotype has a handful of counts. The rearrangement joins TRBV24-1 to TRBJ2-2, with TRBD2 matching 10 bases. The CDR3 is 16 amino acids. Germline loops: CDR1 KGHDR, CDR2 SFDVKD. J gave up 5 bases and V 2 bases, and 4 bases lay outside the gene matches. The CDR3 here is CATSDSAGGGTGELFF. CDR3 in DNA: TGTGCCACCAGTGATTCAGCGGGAGGGGGGACCGGGGAGCTGTTTTTT.

The chain couples TRBV15 to TRBJ1-6, with 8 bases identical to TRBD1. This CDR3 is 14 amino acids long. Germline lookup yields CDR1 LNHNV and CDR2 YYDKDF (reference sequence). V trimming: 5 bases; J trimming: 4 bases; junction bases outside the gene matches: 1. The CDR3 DNA reads TGTGCCACCAGCCGACAGGGGTATAATTCACCCCTCCACTTT. Protein sequence: CATSRQGYNSPLHF.

This clonotype was detected once. One junction end disagrees with the germline gene, perhaps due to a read error. This chain links TRBV12-3 or TRBV12-4 with TRBJ2-5; D unclear. The CDR3 totals 13 residues. The CDR3 bases are TGTGCCAGCAGTTTTTGGGGAAAAGAGACCCATTACTTC. This encodes CASSFWGKETHYF.

The V gene is TRBV5-1, the J gene TRBJ2-1, with TRBD2 matching over 11 bases. The trim removed 4 bases at V and 7 bases at J, leaving 10 bases unmatched. From germline, CDR1 is SGHRS and CDR2 YFSETQ. The CDR3 extends over 16 amino acids. The CDR3 DNA sequence: TGCGCCAGCAGCATGACTAGCGGGGCTGGGGGGAATGAGCAGTTCTTC. This encodes CASSMTSGAGGNEQFF.

There are a few counts of this clonotype. The chain couples TRBV11-2 to TRBJ1-2, with TRBD1 as a possible D gene (6 bases). Germline lookup yields CDR1 SGHAT and CDR2 FQNNGV. The CDR3 totals 14 residues. V lost 5 bases and J 2 bases, leaving 12 bases between the germline ends. CDR3 amino acids: CASSIGQNNYGYTF. The CDR3 bases are TGTGCCAGCAGCATCGGACAGAACAACTATGGCTACACCTTC. Using reference TRBV11-2 and TRBJ1-2 for the parts outside the CDR3, the full variable domain is EAGVAQSPRYKIIEKRQSVAFWCNPISGHATLYWYQQILGQGPKLLIQFQNNGVVDDSQLPKDRFSAERLKGVDSTLKIQPAKLEDSAVYLCASSIGQNNYGYTFGSGTRLTVV.